What follows describes a single T cell receptor (beta chain). Per germline, CDR1 SGHTA and CDR2 FQGNSA. CDR3 length: 14 residues. Trimming left V 3 bases short and J 2 bases short, with 11 bases between. From the RT-PCR reads, TCRdb called clonotypes with MiXCR, one entry per CDR3 protein. The table shows about 700,000 distinct CDR3 sequences, with 12% to 15% occurring only once. The chain has TRBV7-2 and TRBJ2-7; the D call may be TRBD1 or TRBD2 (5 bases each). The sample was memory CD4+ T cells from blood. This sequence originates from a female donor in good health, serving as a healthy control. As DNA, the CDR3 is TGTGCCAGCAGCTTTGGGGGAAGAACCTACGAGCAGTACTTC. It encodes CASSFGGRTYEQYF. The whole variable domain, filled in from reference TRBV7-2 and TRBJ2-7, reads GAGVSQSPSNKVTEKGKDVELRCDPISGHTALYWYRQSLGQGLEFLIYFQGNSAPDKSGLPSDRFSAERTGGSVSTLTIQRTQQEDSAVYLCASSFGGRTYEQYFGPGTRLTVT.